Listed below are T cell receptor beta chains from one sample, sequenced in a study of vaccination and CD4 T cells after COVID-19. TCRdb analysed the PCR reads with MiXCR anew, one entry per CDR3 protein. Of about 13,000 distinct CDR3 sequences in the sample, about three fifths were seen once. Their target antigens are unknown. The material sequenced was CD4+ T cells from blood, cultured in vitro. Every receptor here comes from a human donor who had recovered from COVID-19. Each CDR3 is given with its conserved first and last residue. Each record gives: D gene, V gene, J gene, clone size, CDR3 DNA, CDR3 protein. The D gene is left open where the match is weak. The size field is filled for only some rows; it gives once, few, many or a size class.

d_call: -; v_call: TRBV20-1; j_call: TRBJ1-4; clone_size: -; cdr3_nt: TGCAGTGCTAGGGACAGTCGCGGGTTTAAAAAACTGTTTTTT; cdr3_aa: CSARDSRGFKKLFF
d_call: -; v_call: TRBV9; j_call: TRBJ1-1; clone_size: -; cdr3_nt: TGTGCCAGCAGCATACAGGGTAACACTGAAGCTTTCTTT; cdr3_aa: CASSIQGNTEAFF
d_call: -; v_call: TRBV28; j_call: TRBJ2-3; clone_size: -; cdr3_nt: TGTGCCAGCAGTCCTCGACGAACAGATACGCAGTATTTT; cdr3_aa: CASSPRRTDTQYF
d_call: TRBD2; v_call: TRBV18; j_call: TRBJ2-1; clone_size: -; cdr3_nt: TGTGCCAGCTCACCACCGATAGCTAGCGGGAGGAGCTCCTACAATGAGCAGTTCTTC; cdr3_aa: CASSPPIASGRSSYNEQFF
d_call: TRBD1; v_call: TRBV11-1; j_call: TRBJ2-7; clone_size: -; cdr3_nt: TGTGCCAGCAGCTCTACCGGGACAGGGGAAGACGAGCAGTACTTC; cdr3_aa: CASSSTGTGEDEQYF
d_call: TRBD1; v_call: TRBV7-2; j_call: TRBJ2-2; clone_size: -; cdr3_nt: TGTGCCAGCAGCCTTAGGACAGGGTATGCCGGGGAGCTGTTTTTT; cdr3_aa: CASSLRTGYAGELFF
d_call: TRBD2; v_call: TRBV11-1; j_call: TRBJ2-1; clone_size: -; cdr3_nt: TGTGCCAGCAGCACTAGCGGGAACTCCTACAATGAGCAGTTCTTC; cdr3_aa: CASSTSGNSYNEQFF
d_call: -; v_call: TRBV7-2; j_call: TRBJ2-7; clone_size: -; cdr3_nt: TGTGCCAGCAGCTTAGTCGGCGTCCCGCCCTCCTACGAGCAGTACTTC; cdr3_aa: CASSLVGVPPSYEQYF
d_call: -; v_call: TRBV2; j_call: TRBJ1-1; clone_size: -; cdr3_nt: TGTGCCAGCAGCAGGGTTTACACTGAAGCTTTCTTT; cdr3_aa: CASSRVYTEAFF
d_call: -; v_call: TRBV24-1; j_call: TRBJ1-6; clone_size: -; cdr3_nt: TGTGCCACCAGTAAGGACTATAATTCACCCCTCCACTTT; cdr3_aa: CATSKDYNSPLHF
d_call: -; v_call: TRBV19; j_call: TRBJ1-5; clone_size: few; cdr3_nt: TGTGCCAGTATCGAGGGGCAGGGGAATCAGCCCCAGCATTTT; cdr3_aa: CASIEGQGNQPQHF
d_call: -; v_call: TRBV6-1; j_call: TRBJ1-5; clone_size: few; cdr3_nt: TGTGCCAGCAGGGACAGAGTACCTAGCAATCAGCCCCAGCATTTT; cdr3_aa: CASRDRVPSNQPQHF
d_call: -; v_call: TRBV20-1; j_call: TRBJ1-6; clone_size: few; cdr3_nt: TGCAGTGCTAAGGCCCCAGGAATTGTTTCACCCCTCCACTTT; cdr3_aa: CSAKAPGIVSPLHF
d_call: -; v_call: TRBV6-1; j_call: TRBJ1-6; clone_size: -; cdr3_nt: TGTGCCAGCAGTGAAGCAGTGACAGCTAATTCACCCCTCCACTTT; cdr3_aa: CASSEAVTANSPLHF
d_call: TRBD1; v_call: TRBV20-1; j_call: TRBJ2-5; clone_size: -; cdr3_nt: TGCAGTGCTTACCGACAGGGGCAAGAGACCCAGTACTTC; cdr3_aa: CSAYRQGQETQYF
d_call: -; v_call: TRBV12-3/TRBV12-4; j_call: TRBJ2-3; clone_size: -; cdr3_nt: TGTGCCAGCAGTTTCTCGGCTAGCACAGATACGCAGTATTTT; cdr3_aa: CASSFSASTDTQYF
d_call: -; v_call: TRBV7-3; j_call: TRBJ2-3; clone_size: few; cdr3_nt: TGTGCCAGCAGCTTCCGCGGCACAGATACGCAGTATTTT; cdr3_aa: CASSFRGTDTQYF
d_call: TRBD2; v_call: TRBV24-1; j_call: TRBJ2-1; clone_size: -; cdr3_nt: TGTGCCACCAGTGATTTAGGCGGGAGGGGATCGGATGAGCAGTTCTTC; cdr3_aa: CATSDLGGRGSDEQFF
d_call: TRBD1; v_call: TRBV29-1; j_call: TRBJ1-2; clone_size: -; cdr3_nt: TGCAGCGTTTCCAGGACAGGGGATTATGGCTACACCTTC; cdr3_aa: CSVSRTGDYGYTF
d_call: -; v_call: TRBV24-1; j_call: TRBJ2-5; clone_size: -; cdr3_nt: TGTGCCACCGGGTCAGGGGCCCAAGAGACCCAGTACTTC; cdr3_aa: CATGSGAQETQYF
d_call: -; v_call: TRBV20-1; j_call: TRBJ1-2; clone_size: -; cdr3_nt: TGCAGTGCTAGGGTACAGAGCAACTATGGCTACACCTTC; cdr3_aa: CSARVQSNYGYTF
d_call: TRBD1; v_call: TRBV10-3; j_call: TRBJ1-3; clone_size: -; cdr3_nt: TGTGCCATCAGGGAGGGGGCGGCTGGAAACACCATATATTTT; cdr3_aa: CAIREGAAGNTIYF
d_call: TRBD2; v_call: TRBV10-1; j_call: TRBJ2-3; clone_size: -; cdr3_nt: TGCGCCAGCAGCCCCGTAGCGGGAGGGCCTACAGATACGCAGTATTTT; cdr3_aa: CASSPVAGGPTDTQYF
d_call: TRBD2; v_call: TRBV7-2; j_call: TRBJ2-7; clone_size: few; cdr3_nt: TGTGCCAGCAGCTCCGGACTAGCGGTCACCTACGAGCAGTACTTC; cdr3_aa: CASSSGLAVTYEQYF
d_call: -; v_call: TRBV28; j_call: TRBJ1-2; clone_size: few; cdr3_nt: TGTGCCAGCAGTTTAGCAGGGACCTATGGCTACACCTTC; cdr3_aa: CASSLAGTYGYTF
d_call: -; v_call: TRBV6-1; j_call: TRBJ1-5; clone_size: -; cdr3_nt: TGTGCCAGCAGTATAAGTTCGGGTCAGCCCCAGCATTTT; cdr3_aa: CASSISSGQPQHF
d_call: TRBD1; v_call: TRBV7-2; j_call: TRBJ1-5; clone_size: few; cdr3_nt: TGTGCCAGCAGCCCACAGGGGAATCAGCCCCAGCATTTT; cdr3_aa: CASSPQGNQPQHF
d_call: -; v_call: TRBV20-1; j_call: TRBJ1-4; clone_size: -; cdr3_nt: TGCAGTGCTAGAAAAATGATGCGGGGGACAATGGATGAAAAACTGTTTTTT; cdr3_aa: CSARKMMRGTMDEKLFF
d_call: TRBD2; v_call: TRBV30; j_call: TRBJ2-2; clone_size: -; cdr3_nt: TGTGCCTGGAGGGAACGACTACCACTAGCGGGAGTATGGGGGAACACCGGGGAGCTGTTTTTT; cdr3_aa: CAWRERLPLAGVWGNTGELFF
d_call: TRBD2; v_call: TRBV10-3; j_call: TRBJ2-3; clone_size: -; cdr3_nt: TGTGCCATCACTAGCGGGAGGGCCGGGAACACAGATACGCAGTATTTT; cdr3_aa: CAITSGRAGNTDTQYF
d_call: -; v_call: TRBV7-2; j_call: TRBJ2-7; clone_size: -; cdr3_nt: TGTGCCAGCAGCTTAGGTACTAGTTGGGAGCAGTACTTC; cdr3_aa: CASSLGTSWEQYF